This T cell receptor beta chain was sequenced in a study of T cells after yellow fever vaccination (dated by TCRdb to 2018 to 2020). Regarding the research as a whole: Libraries from fractions with low cell numbers were prepared with the SMART-Seq v4 Ultra Low Input RNA kit. Bulk TCR alpha and beta repertoires were sequenced longitudinally to track T-cell clones before and after primary and booster YFV17D yellow fever vaccination. Two healthy male donors made up the cohort, one aged 18 to 30 years and the other aged 30 to 40 years. Blood was collected at multiple timepoints before and after primary and secondary immunization, and bulk PBMC replicates and cell subsets were isolated. On the study overall, not on this receptor specifically: Because only a couple of donors were included in the study, the extent to which the findings can be generalized is limited. Most clones expanded after primary vaccination were re-detected after the booster (almost 98% of CD4 and approximately 88% of CD8), suggesting broad memory maintenance. The secondary T-cell response was weaker than the primary response but faster, peaking on day 5 instead of day 15. Because abundant contaminating clonotypes from the bulk population could be contained in FACS-sorted repertoires, computational filtering was required. A small share of clonotypes occurred in both CD4 and CD8 compartments, likely arising from convergent recombination.

TCR cDNA was synthesized by 5'RACE template switching, through which a universal primer site and unique molecular identifiers were introduced. Priming for cDNA synthesis came from both the TCR alpha and TCR beta constant segments. Two PCR steps were used to amplify libraries, with sample barcodes and sequencing adapters being added in the second step. Sequencing of the libraries was done on either Illumina HiSeq 2500 (2x100 bp) or NovaSeq (2x150 bp). The paper's processing steps were these. MIGEC handled demultiplexing of reads and collapsing into UMI consensus sequences, while MiXCR performed V(D)J alignment. Vaccine-responding clonotypes were defined with edgeR using replicate PBMC samples, requiring FDR below 0.01 and a log2 fold change above 5 up to day 15. Each bulk clonotype was labeled CD4 or CD8 based on which sequenced repertoire, CD4 or CD8, contained the clonotype at higher abundance. TCRdb's own reprocessing of the public reads used fastp at Q25 and MiXCR and kept productive beta chains. Merged by CDR3 protein, the rows form single entries marked with the most common genes and DNA. What appears here as the V and J calls and clone size reflects TCRdb's work, not the paper's. The sample table holds around 600,000 distinct CDR3 sequences, of which roughly an eighth were seen once. The top ten hold about 15% of the sample.

From V the trimming removes 2 bases and from J it removes 2 bases, while the gene matches leave 3 bases of the junction unaccounted for. CDR1 and CDR2 are read off the germline V gene as SGHTA and FQGNSA. The CDR3 covers 16 residues, taking in both the cysteine and the phenylalanine. The CDR3 DNA has 48 bases and is translated from base 1. At least ten counts were recorded for this clonotype. No antigen is known for it. Base quality data are lacking; no much larger clone is found one base away. This specimen's treatment or condition label, interpreted: live attenuated yellow fever vaccine strain. At each blood-draw timepoint, two biological replicates of bulk PBMCs were collected. PBMCs were isolated from peripheral blood using a standard Ficoll-Paque protocol. TriZol was used to extract RNA from bulk PBMCs, from CD4 and CD8 fractions, and from dextramer-positive and dextramer-negative fractions.

This receptor was identified in a man aged 25 to 45 who received the YFV17D yellow fever vaccine. The receptor chain draws on TRBV7-2 and TRBJ2-2, with 9 bases matching TRBD2. Specimen: PBMCs, collected on the day of the yellow fever booster vaccination. The sequenced DNA: TGTGCCAGCAGCTTAAGACTAGCGGCCAACACCGGGGAGCTGTTTTTT. Translated, it gives CASSLRLAANTGELFF.